These 20 T cell receptor beta chains were sequenced from one sample in a study of blood T cell repertoires in COVID-19 (dated by TCRdb to 2018 to 2021). Libraries were built with the immunoSEQ multiplex PCR assay. The table was pulled from immuneACCESS by TCRdb, which kept in-frame rearrangements only. Such tables lose some clones; where checked, under half of the loss comes from unresolved V genes, and the rest has no known cause. The sample profile shows fewer than 350,000 clones; 85% of them were found once. The ten largest clones capture around 3.7% of the sample. The sequenced sample was peripheral blood. The receptors derive from a woman aged 50 to 65 with active or convalescent COVID-19.

The J gene is TRBJ2-1, the V gene TRBV27; 9 bases are a match to TRBD1. Trimming removed 6 bases from V and 4 bases from J; junction bases left unmatched: 7. The CDR3 consists of 15 residues. Germline loops: CDR1 MNHEY, CDR2 SMNVEV (reference sequence). The CDR3 region is CASRLTGGAYNEQFF. The DNA of the CDR3 is TGTGCCAGCAGACTAACAGGGGGCGCTTACAATGAGCAGTTCTTC.

The rearrangement uses TRBV28 and TRBJ2-4, with D perhaps TRBD1 (7 bases). Germline V lookup: CDR1 MDHEN, CDR2 SYDVKM. V was clipped by 3 bases and J by 5 bases, with 14 bases between them. The CDR3 is 15 residues long. The CDR3 is CASSFGGRGENIQYF. CDR3 sequence (DNA): TGTGCCAGCAGTTTTGGGGGCAGGGGGGAAAACATTCAGTACTTC.

The chain is built from TRBV6-6 and TRBJ1-2; 7 bases line up with TRBD1. From germline, CDR1 is MNHNY and CDR2 SVGAGI (reference sequence). Losses at the gene ends were 6 bases for V and 7 bases for J; bases not matched to a gene: 14. CDR3 length: 15 residues. CDR3 amino acids: CASSTRTGPLVGYTF. CDR3 DNA: TGTGCCAGCAGCACCAGGACAGGCCCCCTCGTTGGCTACACCTTC.

The V call is TRBV27, the J call TRBJ1-3, with D unresolved. CDR1 MNHEY and CDR2 SMNVEV come from the germline V gene (reference sequence). The CDR3 is 13 residues long. V was trimmed by 7 bases and J by 3 bases, leaving 10 bases between them. CDR3: CASTPPGGNTIYF. CDR3 bases: TGTGCCAGCACCCCGCCCGGTGGAAACACCATATATTTT.

The chain uses TRBV3-1 (or the pseudogene TRBV3-2) and TRBJ1-2; 9 bases fit TRBD1. The CDR3 totals 15 residues. V shed 4 bases and J 4 bases; nucleotides not matched to a gene: 7. Germline V gene lookup returns CDR1 LGHDT and CDR2 YNNKEL (reference sequence). This CDR3 reads CASSLRQGGSYGYTF. In DNA form, the CDR3 reads TGTGCCAGCAGCCTCAGACAGGGGGGGTCCTATGGCTACACCTTC.

The rearrangement joins TRBV28 to TRBJ1-1; D unresolved. V was shortened by 9 bases and J by 1 base, with 6 bases between the two germline ends. The CDR3 spans 11 residues. Germline CDR1 is MDHEN and CDR2 is SYDVKM. The CDR3 bases are TGTGCCAGTTACGGGAACACTGAAGCTTTCTTT. Residues: CASYGNTEAFF. The whole variable domain, filled in from reference TRBV28 and TRBJ1-1, reads DVKVTQSSRYLVKRTGEKVFLECVQDMDHENMFWYRQDPGLGLRLIYFSYDVKMKEKGDIPEGYSVSREKKERFSLILESASTNQTSMYLCASYGNTEAFFGQGTRLTVV.

For the CDR3, the DNA is TGTGCCAGCAGTTTAGACCTGGGGCCCACCTACGAGCAGTACTTC. This encodes CASSLDLGPTYEQYF. This chain uses TRBV27 with TRBJ2-7, with D possibly matching TRBD1 (5 bases). CDR3 length equals 15 residues. Germline V gene sequence: CDR1 MNHEY, CDR2 SMNVEV (reference sequence). Trimming stripped 2 bases from V and 2 bases from J, with 13 bases between.

This clone was seen a handful of times. V and J are TRBV5-5 and TRBJ1-2; the D gene is possibly TRBD1 (5 bases). The V gene lost 0 bases and the J gene lost 8 bases, with 14 bases spanning the gap. The CDR3 loop spans 14 amino acids. Germline loops: CDR1 SGHKS, CDR2 YYEKEE (reference sequence). The CDR3 sequence is CASSLARQRQGYTF. The CDR3 region has the DNA TGTGCCAGCAGCTTGGCCCGACAGAGACAGGGCTACACCTTC.

The genes are TRBV7-9 and TRBJ1-1, with D possibly TRBD1 on 6 matching bases. V was trimmed by 3 bases and J by 0 bases, leaving 11 bases between them. Per the germline V gene, CDR1 is SEHNR and CDR2 is FQNEAQ (reference sequence). The CDR3 loop spans 15 amino acids. CDR3 sequence (DNA): TGTGCCAGCAGCTTCCAGGGGCACATGAACACTGAAGCTTTCTTT. It encodes CASSFQGHMNTEAFF.

The chain links TRBV2 to TRBJ2-5, with D perhaps matching TRBD2 (6 bases). The CDR3 is 12 residues long. With 7 bases removed from V and 5 bases from J, the gap between germline ends came to 11 bases. The V gene's germline CDR1 is SNHLY and CDR2 FYNNEI. The CDR3, as DNA: TGTGCCAGCATGGAGGGAGGTGAGACCCAGTACTTC. Encoded protein: CASMEGGETQYF.

The chain links TRBV27 to TRBJ1-1, with a tentative D call TRBD1 (6 bases). This CDR3 has 16 amino acids. Trimming took 4 bases from V and 0 from J, leaving 15 bases between them. CDR1 and CDR2 from the germline V gene are MNHEY and SMNVEV (reference sequence). CDR3 in DNA: TGTGCCAGCAGTTCCCGGGCCAGGGACATGAACACTGAAGCTTTCTTT. It translates to CASSSRARDMNTEAFF.

The gene calls are TRBV2 and TRBJ1-2; TRBD1 matches 9 bases. From germline, CDR1 is SNHLY and CDR2 FYNNEI. This CDR3 is built from 12 residues. Trimming removed 8 bases from V and 4 bases from J; junction bases left unmatched: 2. CDR3 loop: CASPTGGYGYTF. Here the CDR3 DNA reads TGTGCCAGCCCGACAGGGGGCTATGGCTACACCTTC. Based on the CDR3 plus reference TRBV2 and TRBJ1-2, the full variable domain is EPEVTQTPSHQVTQMGQEVILRCVPISNHLYFYWYRQILGQKVEFLVSFYNNEISEKSEIFDDQFSVERPDGSNFTLKIRSTKLEDSAMYFCASPTGGYGYTFGSGTRLTVV.

V usage is TRBV3-1 (or the pseudogene TRBV3-2) and J usage is TRBJ2-2; D ambiguous. CDR3 length equals 13 residues. Germline assignment: CDR1 LGHDT and CDR2 YNNKEL (reference sequence). V was pared by 4 bases and J by 6 bases, with 9 bases between. The CDR3 region has the DNA TGTGCCAGCAGCCGCTTGGGCCCCGGGGAGCTGTTTTTT. This sequence encodes CASSRLGPGELFF.

In this sample, this clone turned up once. The rearrangement joins TRBV7-9 to TRBJ2-2; D gene unclear. The germline V and J ends were trimmed by 3 bases and 4 bases, with 12 bases remaining between them. The CDR3 extends over 15 amino acids. From germline, CDR1 is SEHNR and CDR2 FQNEAQ (reference sequence). The CDR3 spells CASSLVAPGTGELFF. CDR3 DNA sequence: TGTGCCAGCAGCTTGGTGGCGCCGGGCACCGGGGAGCTGTTTTTT.

The rearrangement joins TRBV3-1 (or the pseudogene TRBV3-2) to TRBJ2-7; 11 nucleotides align to TRBD2. The CDR3 has 14 residues. With 8 bases clipped from V and 4 bases from J, the junction kept 7 bases outside the gene matches. Germline V gives CDR1 LGHDT, CDR2 YNNKEL (reference sequence). CDR3 in DNA: TGTGCCAGCGCCCCGACTAGCGGGACTTACGAGCAGTACTTC. This codes for CASAPTSGTYEQYF.

The chain uses TRBV30 and TRBJ1-1; a possible D gene is TRBD1 (6 bases). The CDR3 covers 13 residues. Trimming shortened V by 1 base and J by 8 bases, and 14 bases separated the two germline ends. Looked up from germline, CDR1 is GTSNPN and CDR2 is SVGIG (reference sequence). The CDR3 nucleotides read TGTGCCTGGAGTGGGTACAGGGACATCGAAGCTTTCTTT. Translation: CAWSGYRDIEAFF.

The rearrangement joins TRBV9 to TRBJ2-3; the match to TRBD2 covers 9 bases. The CDR3 is 15 amino acids. Per the germline V gene, CDR1 is SGDLS and CDR2 is YYNGEE. Unmatched junction bases numbered 7, after V lost 5 bases and J lost 3 bases. Here the CDR3 DNA reads TGTGCCAGCAGTCTTAGCGGGGGAAGGACAGATACGCAGTATTTT. Protein product: CASSLSGGRTDTQYF.

The chain employs TRBV2 and TRBJ2-3, with D maybe TRBD2 (5 bases). This CDR3 comprises 13 residues. CDR1 and CDR2 (germline): SNHLY, FYNNEI. V was clipped by 3 bases and J by 6 bases, with 10 bases between them. For the CDR3, the DNA is TGTGCCAGCAGTGAGGACTCTCTCGATACGCAGTATTTT. Protein: CASSEDSLDTQYF.

This clone was counted between two and nine times. CDR3 sequence: CASSRTNEQFF. Written as DNA, the CDR3 is TGTGCCAGTAGTAGGACTAATGAGCAGTTCTTC. The V gene is TRBV19, the J gene TRBJ2-1; tentatively, D is TRBD2 (5 bases). This CDR3 is 11 amino acids long. The germline V gene has CDR1 LNHDA and CDR2 SQIVND (reference sequence). V gave up 4 bases and J gave up 7 bases, with 5 bases separating them.

The chain has TRBV5-1 and TRBJ1-2; D is unclear. From germline, CDR1 is SGHRS and CDR2 YFSETQ. V was shortened by 0 bases and J by 4 bases, with 10 bases between the two germline ends. This CDR3 contains 14 residues. CDR3 sequence (DNA): TGCGCCAGCAGCTTGGAGCCAGCGGGCTATGGCTACACCTTC. Translation gives CASSLEPAGYGYTF.